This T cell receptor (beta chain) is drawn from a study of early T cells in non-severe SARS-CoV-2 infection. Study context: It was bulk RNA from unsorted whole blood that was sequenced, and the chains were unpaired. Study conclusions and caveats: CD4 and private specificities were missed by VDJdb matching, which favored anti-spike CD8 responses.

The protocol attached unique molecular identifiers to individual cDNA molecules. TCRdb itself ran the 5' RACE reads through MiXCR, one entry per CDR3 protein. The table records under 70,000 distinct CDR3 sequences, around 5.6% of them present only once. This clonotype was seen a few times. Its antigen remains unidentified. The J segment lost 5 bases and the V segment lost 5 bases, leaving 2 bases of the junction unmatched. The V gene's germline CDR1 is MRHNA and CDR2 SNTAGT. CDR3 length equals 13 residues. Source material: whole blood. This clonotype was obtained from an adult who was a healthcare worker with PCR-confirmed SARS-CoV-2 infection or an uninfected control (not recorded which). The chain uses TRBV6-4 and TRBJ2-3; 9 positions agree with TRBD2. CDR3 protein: CASSLAGVDTQYF. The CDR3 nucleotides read TGTGCCAGCAGTTTAGCGGGAGTAGATACGCAGTATTTT.